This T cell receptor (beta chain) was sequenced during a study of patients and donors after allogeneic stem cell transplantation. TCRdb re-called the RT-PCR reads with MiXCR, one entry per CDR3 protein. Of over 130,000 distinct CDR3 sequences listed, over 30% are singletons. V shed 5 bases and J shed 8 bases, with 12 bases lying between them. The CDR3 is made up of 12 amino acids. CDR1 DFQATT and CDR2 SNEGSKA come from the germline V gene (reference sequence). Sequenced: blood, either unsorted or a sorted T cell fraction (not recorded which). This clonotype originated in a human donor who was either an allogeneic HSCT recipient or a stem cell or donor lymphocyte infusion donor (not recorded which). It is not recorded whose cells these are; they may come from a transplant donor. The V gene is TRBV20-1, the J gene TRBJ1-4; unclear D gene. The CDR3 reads CSAGPEREKLFF. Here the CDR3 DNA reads TGCAGTGCTGGACCGGAGAGGGAAAAACTGTTTTTT.